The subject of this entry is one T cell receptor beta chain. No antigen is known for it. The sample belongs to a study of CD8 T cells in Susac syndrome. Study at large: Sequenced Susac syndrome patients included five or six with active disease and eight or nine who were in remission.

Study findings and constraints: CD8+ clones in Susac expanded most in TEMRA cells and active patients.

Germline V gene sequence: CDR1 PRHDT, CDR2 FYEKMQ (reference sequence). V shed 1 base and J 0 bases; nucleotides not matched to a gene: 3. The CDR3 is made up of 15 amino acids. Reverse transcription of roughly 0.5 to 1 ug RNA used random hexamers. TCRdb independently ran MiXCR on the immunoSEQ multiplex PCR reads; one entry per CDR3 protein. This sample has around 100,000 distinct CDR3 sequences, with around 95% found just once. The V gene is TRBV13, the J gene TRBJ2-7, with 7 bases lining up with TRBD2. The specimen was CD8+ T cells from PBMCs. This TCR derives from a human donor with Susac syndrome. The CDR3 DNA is TGTGCCAGCAGCTTAGCGGGGGGACCCTCCTACGAGCAGTACTTC. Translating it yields CASSLAGGPSYEQYF.